This T cell receptor beta chain was sequenced for a study of long-term antiretroviral therapy in people with HIV. Study findings and constraints: Dominance of pre-ART expanded clones persisted, fluctuating and often declining after ART.

Germline V gene lookup returns CDR1 LGHNA and CDR2 YSLEER. This CDR3 contains 16 residues. Trimming left V 0 bases short and J 6 bases short, with 18 bases between. Of note for this clone: Antigen: not known.

Version v3.0 of the immunoSEQ assay was performed at survey level. The method was immunoSEQ multiplex PCR; TCRdb's version includes in-frame clones alone and lacks a portion of them. The table records around 37,000 clones, approximately 85% of them present only once. This clonotype originated in a man aged 18-30 years with HIV. The source was unsorted PBMCs, collected about 3.3 years after starting antiretroviral therapy. The rearrangement uses TRBV4-3 and TRBJ2-7; tentatively, D is TRBD1 (5 bases). The DNA of the CDR3 is TGCGCCAGCAGCCAAGATCGGTTTCCAGGGTCGGGCGAGCAGTACTTC. It specifies CASSQDRFPGSGEQYF.